Below, one TCR beta chain is given with its context. This clone's antigen is unknown. Per-nucleotide qualities are absent, and no much larger clonotype sits a single base away. These data are taken from a study of technical replicates of blood from several donors listed by TCRdb under 2017. Library prep was done by the immunoSEQ multiplex PCR assay. What TCRdb holds here is the immuneACCESS table cut down to in-frame rearrangements. Part of the clones is not present; checked against another copy, under half of the missing clones reflect an unresolved V gene, and the others are unexplained. This sample gives 77,000 or so clones in total; 80% to 95% of them show up just once. The leading ten clones occupy 0.4% to 0.45% of the sample. This receptor was taken from a human donor in good health. Sequencing was done on a sample of T cells isolated from PBMCs.

The DNA is as follows: TGTGCCAGCAGTTACGGGGGTTCCGATCAGCCCCAGCATTTT. The translation is CASSYGGSDQPQHF. This chain is built from TRBV11-2 and TRBJ1-5; the D segment could be TRBD1, given 5 matching bases. There are 14 amino acids in the CDR3, from cysteine to phenylalanine inclusive. Only CDR3 DNA remains: 42 bases, in frame from the first base. From the germline V gene, CDR1 is SGHAT and CDR2 is FQNNGV. V and J lose 6 bases and 5 bases, and a span of 14 bases separates them.